The 18 T cell receptor beta chains in this list originate from one sample, sequenced in a study of cytomegalovirus exposure and HLA in healthy donors. PCR used 60 Vbeta primers and 13 Jbeta primers. Data came from immunoSEQ multiplex PCR; TCRdb stores just in-frame clones and leaves some out. The ten most abundant clones cover under 0.9% of a sample with 60,000 to 80,000 clones. The sequenced sample was PBMCs. Receptors originate from a boy aged 5-17 years in good health and CMV-seronegative.

The rearrangement joins TRBV6-5 to TRBJ2-7; 9 bases align to TRBD1. Germline V gene lookup returns CDR1 MNHEY and CDR2 SVGAGI. Germline trimming cut 5 bases from V and 3 bases from J; bases unmatched to any gene: 8. This CDR3 is 15 amino acids long. Here the CDR3 reads CASSHKDRGDYEQYF. CDR3 in DNA: TGTGCCAGCAGTCATAAGGACAGGGGCGACTACGAGCAGTACTTC.

The chain is built from TRBV25-1 and TRBJ2-5, with TRBD2 matching 9 bases. Germline V gives CDR1 MGHDK, CDR2 SYGVNS. The CDR3 has 16 amino acids. V was clipped by 1 base and J by 0 bases; unmatched bases: 3. This CDR3 is CASSELAGEYQETQYF. The CDR3 DNA reads as TGTGCCAGCAGTGAATTAGCGGGGGAATACCAAGAGACCCAGTACTTC.

The rearrangement joins TRBV18 to TRBJ2-7, with D perhaps matching TRBD2 (5 bases). Deletions cut 3 bases from V and 2 bases from J, with 17 bases between. CDR1 is KGHSH, CDR2 LQKENI, per germline. This CDR3 region has 16 residues. The CDR3 protein is CASSPRNLGLAYEQYF. CDR3 sequence (DNA): TGTGCCAGCTCACCGAGGAATCTTGGACTGGCCTACGAGCAGTACTTC. The complete variable domain, with remaining parts taken from reference TRBV18 and TRBJ2-7, reads NAGVMQNPRHLVRRRGQEARLRCSPMKGHSHVYWYRQLPEEGLKFMVYLQKENIIDESGMPKERFSAEFPKEGPSILRIQQVVRGDSAAYFCASSPRNLGLAYEQYFGPGTRLTVT.

The chain links TRBV6-1 to TRBJ1-6, with 7 bases aligning to TRBD1. This CDR3 spans 19 amino acids. V lost 0 bases and J lost 8; bases outside the gene matches: 16. Germline loops: CDR1 MNHNS, CDR2 SASEGT. CDR3 residues: CASSEARVTGPQWDSPLHF. CDR3 bases: TGTGCCAGCAGTGAAGCTAGGGTGACAGGGCCGCAATGGGATTCACCCCTCCACTTT.

This chain uses TRBV18 with TRBJ2-1; 9 bases are shared with TRBD1. Germline assignment: CDR1 KGHSH and CDR2 LQKENI. V was pared by 2 bases and J by 5 bases, with 10 bases of the junction left unmatched. This CDR3 contains 17 residues. DNA of the CDR3: TGTGCCAGCTCACCAATAGGGTTAAGGACAGGGGACAATGAGCAGTTCTTC. Its protein product is CASSPIGLRTGDNEQFF.

The chain couples TRBV7-6 to TRBJ2-5, with D tentatively TRBD1 (5 bases). CDR3 length: 14 residues. V lost 3 bases to trimming and J lost 5 bases, with 13 bases between them. Germline values: CDR1 SGHVS, CDR2 FNYEAQ. The CDR3 region has the DNA TGTGCCAGCAGCTTTCCCGGCAGGGCGGAGACCCAGTACTTC. Translated: CASSFPGRAETQYF.

V usage is TRBV23-1 and J usage is TRBJ1-2, with a tentative D call TRBD1 (6 bases). TRBV23-1 is sorted into the ORF group, with uncertain function. The CDR3 is 16 residues long. Trimming removed 7 bases from V and 7 bases from J, with 25 bases in between. Written as DNA, the CDR3 is TGCGCCAGCATATCCGGACAGAAAATTAGAGGCGGTGGCTACACCTTC. This encodes CASISGQKIRGGGYTF.

With regard to this clone: A junction end diverges from the germline sequence, so it may reflect a read error. Other DNA sequences in the sample encode the same CDR3. The chain couples TRBV4-1 to TRBJ1-6, with 10 bases matching TRBD1. The V gene's germline CDR1 is MGHRA and CDR2 YSYEKL. The CDR3 sequence is 16 residues long. This CDR3 is CASSQDGGTGDSPLHF. The CDR3 region has the DNA TGCGCCAGCAGCCAAGACGGGGGGACAGGGGATTCACCCCTACACTTT.

The V call is TRBV4-3, the J call TRBJ2-1, with TRBD1 as a possible D gene (6 bases). V lost 3 bases and J lost 10, with 16 bases in between. The germline V gene has CDR1 LGHNA and CDR2 YSLEER. This CDR3 region has 14 residues. The CDR3 is CASSHLNRDSEQFF. CDR3 in DNA: TGCGCCAGCAGCCACTTAAACAGGGATAGCGAGCAGTTCTTC.

The CDR3 region is CASSSSSPLGAQYF. In DNA, the CDR3 is TGTGCCAGCAGCTCCTCTTCGCCCTTAGGGGCCCAGTACTTC. The chain uses TRBV11-2 and TRBJ2-7; D may be TRBD1 (5 bases). The CDR3 extends over 14 amino acids. Germline CDR1 and CDR2: SGHAT and FQNNGV. Trimming stripped 4 bases from V and 10 bases from J, with 20 bases between.

The J gene is TRBJ1-1, the V gene TRBV30, with no clear D. CDR1 is GTSNPN and CDR2 is SVGIG in the germline V gene (reference sequence). The CDR3 has 13 amino acids. V was pared by 4 bases and J by 0 bases, with 9 bases between. CDR3 amino acids: CAWTDNLNTEAFF. CDR3 sequence (DNA): TGTGCCTGGACAGACAATTTGAACACTGAAGCTTTCTTT.

V gene TRBV18 combines with J gene TRBJ1-5; no reliable D call. The CDR3 totals 14 residues. V was cut by 5 bases and J by 4 bases, with 12 bases left in between. The germline CDR1 and CDR2 sequences are KGHSH and LQKENI. The CDR3, as DNA: TGTGCCAGCTCAACCTCAGGATTAAATCAGCCCCAGCATTTT. It codes for CASSTSGLNQPQHF.

The chain is built from TRBV4-2 and TRBJ2-7, with a weak D call TRBD2 (6 bases). The CDR3 runs 16 residues. Germline assignment: CDR1 LGHNA and CDR2 YNFKEQ. Trimming took 0 bases from V and 5 from J, leaving 17 bases between them. CDR3 in DNA: TGTGCCAGCAGCCAAGAGTCAGGAATAGCGGTGGACGAGCAGTACTTC. This translates into CASSQESGIAVDEQYF.

The V call is TRBV25-1, the J call TRBJ2-1; D may be TRBD1 (6 bases). Germline V gene sequence: CDR1 MGHDK, CDR2 SYGVNS. CDR3 length: 14 amino acids. V dropped 8 bases and J dropped 2 bases, with 13 bases sitting between them. CDR3 sequence: CASRGQSTYNEQFF. The CDR3 DNA is TGTGCCAGCCGTGGACAGTCTACCTACAATGAGCAGTTCTTC.

This chain joins TRBV5-6 and TRBJ2-7; TRBD2 agrees at 7 bases. CDR3 size: 14 residues. V lost 3 bases to trimming and J lost 2 bases; unmatched junction nucleotides: 5. Germline V lookup: CDR1 SGHDT, CDR2 YYEEEE. CDR3 sequence: CASSSPAGTYEQYF. The CDR3 DNA is TGTGCCAGCAGCTCCCCAGCGGGGACCTACGAGCAGTACTTC. The full variable domain, with the rest looked up from reference TRBV5-6 and TRBJ2-7, is DAGVTQSPTHLIKTRGQQVTLRCSPKSGHDTVSWYQQALGQGPQFIFQYYEEEERQRGNFPDRFSGHQFPNYSSELNVNALLLGDSALYLCASSSPAGTYEQYFGPGTRLTVT.

The chain recombines TRBV27 with TRBJ2-7; 8 positions agree with TRBD1. The germline V gene has CDR1 MNHEY and CDR2 SMNVEV (reference sequence). The CDR3 covers 14 residues. After removal of 6 bases from V and 2 bases from J, the junction contained 6 bases not matched to a gene. The CDR3 nucleotides are TGTGCCAGCAGCACCGGGACAGGCGCCTACGAGCAGTACTTC. It codes for CASSTGTGAYEQYF.

This chain uses TRBV4-3 with TRBJ2-3; 7 nucleotides line up with TRBD2. Germline loops: CDR1 LGHNA, CDR2 YSLEER. The length of the CDR3 is 14 residues. Trimming took 4 bases from V and 7 from J; bases not matched to a gene: 8. Written as DNA, the CDR3 is TGCGCCAGCAGCCGCGACCGGGGGGAAAATACGCAGTATTTT. Amino acid sequence: CASSRDRGENTQYF.

This sequence joins TRBV9 and TRBJ2-3; a possible D gene is TRBD2 (6 bases). V lost 6 bases and J lost 1, with 12 bases in between. Germline assignment: CDR1 SGDLS and CDR2 YYNGEE. The CDR3 is made up of 14 amino acids. The CDR3 spells CASTVGGGTDTQYF. CDR3 DNA: TGTGCCAGCACCGTCGGCGGGGGCACAGATACGCAGTATTTT. The complete variable domain, with remaining parts taken from reference TRBV9 and TRBJ2-3, reads DSGVTQTPKHLITATGQRVTLRCSPRSGDLSVYWYQQSLDQGLQFLIQYYNGEERAKGNILERFSAQQFPDLHSELNLSSLELGDSALYFCASTVGGGTDTQYFGPGTRLTVL.